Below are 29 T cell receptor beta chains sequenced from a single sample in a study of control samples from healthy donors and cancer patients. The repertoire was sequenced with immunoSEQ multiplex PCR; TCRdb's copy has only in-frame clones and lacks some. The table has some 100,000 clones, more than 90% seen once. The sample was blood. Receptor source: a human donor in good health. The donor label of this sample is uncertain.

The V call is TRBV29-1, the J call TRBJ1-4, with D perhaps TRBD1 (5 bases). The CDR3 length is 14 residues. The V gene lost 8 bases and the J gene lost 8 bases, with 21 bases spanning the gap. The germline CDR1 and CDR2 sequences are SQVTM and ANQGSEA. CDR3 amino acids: CSTSAPGGSEKLFF. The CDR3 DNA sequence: TGCAGCACCTCCGCCCCCGGGGGGTCCGAAAAACTGTTTTTT.

The CDR3 DNA reads as TGTGCCAGCAGCTTAGGGACTAGCGGGGGTGGGAGGGAGACCCAGTACTTC. This gives the protein CASSLGTSGGGRETQYF. This chain uses TRBV7-8 with TRBJ2-5, with TRBD2 identical over 13 bases. V was clipped by 1 base and J by 5 bases; unmatched bases: 7. Germline CDR1 is SGHVS and CDR2 is FQNEAQ. The CDR3 is 17 residues long.

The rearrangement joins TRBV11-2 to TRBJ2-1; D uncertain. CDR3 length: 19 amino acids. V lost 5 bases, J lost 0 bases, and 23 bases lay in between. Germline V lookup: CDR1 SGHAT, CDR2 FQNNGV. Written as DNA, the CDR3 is TGTGCCAGCAGCCCCCGTTCGGCATTCCAGGTCCACTCCTACAATGAGCAGTTCTTC. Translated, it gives CASSPRSAFQVHSYNEQFF.

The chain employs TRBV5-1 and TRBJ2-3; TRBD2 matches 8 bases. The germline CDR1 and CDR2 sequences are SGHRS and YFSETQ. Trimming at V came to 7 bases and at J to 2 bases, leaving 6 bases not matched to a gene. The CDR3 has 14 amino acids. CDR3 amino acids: CASGAGGPTDTQYF. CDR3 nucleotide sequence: TGCGCCAGCGGCGCGGGGGGCCCCACAGATACGCAGTATTTT.

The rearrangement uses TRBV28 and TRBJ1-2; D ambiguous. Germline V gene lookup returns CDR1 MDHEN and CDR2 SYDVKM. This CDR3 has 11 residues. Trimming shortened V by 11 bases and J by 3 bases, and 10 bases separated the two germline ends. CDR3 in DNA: TGTGCCGTAACCACCTACTATGGCTACACCTTC. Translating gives CAVTTYYGYTF.

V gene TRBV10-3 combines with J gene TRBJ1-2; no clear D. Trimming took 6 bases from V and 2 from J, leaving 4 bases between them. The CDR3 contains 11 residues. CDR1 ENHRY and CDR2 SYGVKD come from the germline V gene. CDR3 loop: CAIRVNYGYTF. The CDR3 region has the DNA TGTGCCATCAGGGTAAACTATGGCTACACCTTC.

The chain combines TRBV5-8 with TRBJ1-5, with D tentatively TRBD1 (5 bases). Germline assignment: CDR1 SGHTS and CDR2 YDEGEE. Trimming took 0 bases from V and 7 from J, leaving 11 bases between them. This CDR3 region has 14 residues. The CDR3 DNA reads TGTGCCAGCAGCTTGGGCAGGGAGGGCCAGCCCCAGCATTTT. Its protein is CASSLGREGQPQHF. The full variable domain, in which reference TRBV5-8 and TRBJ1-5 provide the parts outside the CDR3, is EAGVTQSPTHLIKTRGQQATLRCSPISGHTSVYWYQQALGLGLQFLLWYDEGEERNRGNFPPRFSGRQFPNYSSELNVNALELEDSALYLCASSLGREGQPQHFGDGTRLSIL.

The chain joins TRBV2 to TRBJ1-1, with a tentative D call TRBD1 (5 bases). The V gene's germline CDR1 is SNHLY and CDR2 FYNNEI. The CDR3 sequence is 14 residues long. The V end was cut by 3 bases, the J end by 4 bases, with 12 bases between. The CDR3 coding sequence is TGTGCCAGCAGTGAGAATTTGCAGGGCACTGAAGCTTTCTTT. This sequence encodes CASSENLQGTEAFF. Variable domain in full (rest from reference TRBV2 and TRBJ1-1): EPEVTQTPSHQVTQMGQEVILRCVPISNHLYFYWYRQILGQKVEFLVSFYNNEISEKSEIFDDQFSVERPDGSNFTLKIRSTKLEDSAMYFCASSENLQGTEAFFGQGTRLTVV.

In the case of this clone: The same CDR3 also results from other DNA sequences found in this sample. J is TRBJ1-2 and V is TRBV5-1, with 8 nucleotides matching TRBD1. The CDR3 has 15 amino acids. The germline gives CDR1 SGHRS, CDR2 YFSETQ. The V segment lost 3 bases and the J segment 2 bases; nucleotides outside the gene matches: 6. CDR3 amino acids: CASSSTGAENYGYTF. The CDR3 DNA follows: TGCGCCAGCAGCTCGACAGGGGCCGAAAACTATGGCTACACCTTC.

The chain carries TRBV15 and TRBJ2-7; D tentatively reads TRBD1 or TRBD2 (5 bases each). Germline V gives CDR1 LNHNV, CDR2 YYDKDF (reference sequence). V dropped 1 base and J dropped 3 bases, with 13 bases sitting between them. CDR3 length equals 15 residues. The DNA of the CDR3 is TGTGCCACCAGCAGAGCCCCTCAGGGAGACTACGAGCAGTACTTC. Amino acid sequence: CATSRAPQGDYEQYF. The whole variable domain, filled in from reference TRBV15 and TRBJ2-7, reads DAMVIQNPRYQVTQFGKPVTLSCSQTLNHNVMYWYQQKSSQAPKLLFHYYDKDFNNEADTPDNFQSRRPNTSFCFLDIRSPGLGDTAMYLCATSRAPQGDYEQYFGPGTRLTVT.

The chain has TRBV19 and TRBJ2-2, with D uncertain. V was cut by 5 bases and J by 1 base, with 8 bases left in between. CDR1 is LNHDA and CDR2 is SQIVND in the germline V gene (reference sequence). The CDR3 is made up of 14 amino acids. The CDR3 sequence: CASSYQRNTGELFF. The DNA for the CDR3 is TGTGCCAGTAGTTACCAGAGGAACACCGGGGAGCTGTTTTTT. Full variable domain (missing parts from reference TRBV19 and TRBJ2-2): DGGITQSPKYLFRKEGQNVTLSCEQNLNHDAMYWYRQDPGQGLRLIYYSQIVNDFQKGDIAEGYSVSREKKESFPLTVTSAQKNPTAFYLCASSYQRNTGELFFGEGSRLTVL.

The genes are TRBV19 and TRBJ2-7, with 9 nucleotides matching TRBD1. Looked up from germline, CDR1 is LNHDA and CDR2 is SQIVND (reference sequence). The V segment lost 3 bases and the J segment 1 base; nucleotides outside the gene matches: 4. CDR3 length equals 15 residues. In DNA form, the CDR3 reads TGTGCCAGTAGTATTGGTGGGACAGGGTCCTACGAGCAGTACTTC. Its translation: CASSIGGTGSYEQYF.

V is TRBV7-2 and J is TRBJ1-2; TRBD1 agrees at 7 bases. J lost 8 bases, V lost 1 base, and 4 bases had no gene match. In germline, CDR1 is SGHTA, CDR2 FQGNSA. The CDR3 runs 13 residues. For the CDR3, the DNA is TGTGCCAGCAGCTTAGGCGACAGGGAAGGCTACACCTTC. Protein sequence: CASSLGDREGYTF.

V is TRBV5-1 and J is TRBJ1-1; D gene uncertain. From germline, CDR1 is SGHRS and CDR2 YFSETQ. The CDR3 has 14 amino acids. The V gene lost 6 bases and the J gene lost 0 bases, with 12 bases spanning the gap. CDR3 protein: CASTSGRMNTEAFF. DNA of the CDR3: TGCGCCAGCACGAGCGGGCGGATGAACACTGAAGCTTTCTTT.

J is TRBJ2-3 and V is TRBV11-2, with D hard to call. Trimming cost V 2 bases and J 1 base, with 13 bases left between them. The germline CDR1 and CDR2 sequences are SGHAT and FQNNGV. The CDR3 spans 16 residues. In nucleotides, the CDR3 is TGTGCCAGCAGCTTATTTGAGGTGTTAGGCACAGATACGCAGTATTTT. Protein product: CASSLFEVLGTDTQYF.

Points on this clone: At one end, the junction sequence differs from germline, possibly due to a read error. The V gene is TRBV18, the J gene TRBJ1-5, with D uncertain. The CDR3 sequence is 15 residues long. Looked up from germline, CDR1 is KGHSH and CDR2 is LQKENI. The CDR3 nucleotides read TGTGCCAGCTCGGAAACAGCGTATAGCAATCGGCCCCAGCATTTT. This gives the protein CASSETAYSNRPQHF.

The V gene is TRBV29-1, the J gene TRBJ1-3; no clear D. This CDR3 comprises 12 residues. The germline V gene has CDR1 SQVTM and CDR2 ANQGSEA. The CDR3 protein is CSGEGNGNTIYF. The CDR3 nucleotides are TGCAGTGGAGAGGGTAATGGAAACACCATATATTTT.

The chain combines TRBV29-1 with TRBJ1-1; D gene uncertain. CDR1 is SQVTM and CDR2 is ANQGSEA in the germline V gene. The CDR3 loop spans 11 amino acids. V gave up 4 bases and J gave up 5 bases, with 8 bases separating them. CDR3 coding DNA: TGCAGCGTTGTGTGGGGAACTGAAGCTTTCTTT. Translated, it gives CSVVWGTEAFF.

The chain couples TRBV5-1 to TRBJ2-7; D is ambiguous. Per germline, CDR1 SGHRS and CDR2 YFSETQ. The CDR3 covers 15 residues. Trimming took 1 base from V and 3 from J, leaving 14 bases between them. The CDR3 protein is CASSLFGTPNYEQYF. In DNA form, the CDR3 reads TGCGCCAGCAGCTTGTTCGGAACGCCGAACTACGAGCAGTACTTC. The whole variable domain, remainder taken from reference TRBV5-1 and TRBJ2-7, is KAGVTQTPRYLIKTRGQQVTLSCSPISGHRSVSWYQQTPGQGLQFLFEYFSETQRNKGNFPGRFSGRQFSNSRSEMNVSTLELGDSALYLCASSLFGTPNYEQYFGPGTRLTVT.

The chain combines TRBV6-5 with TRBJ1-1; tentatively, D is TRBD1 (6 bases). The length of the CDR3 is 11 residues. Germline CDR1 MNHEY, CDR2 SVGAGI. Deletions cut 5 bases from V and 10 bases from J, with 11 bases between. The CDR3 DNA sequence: TGTGCCAGCAGTACGGACAGAACAGCTTTCTTT. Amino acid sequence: CASSTDRTAFF.

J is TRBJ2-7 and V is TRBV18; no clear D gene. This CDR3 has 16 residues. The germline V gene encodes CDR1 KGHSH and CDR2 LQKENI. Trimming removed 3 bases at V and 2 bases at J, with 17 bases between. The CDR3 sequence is CASSPTTSPAPYEQYV. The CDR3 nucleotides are TGTGCCAGCTCACCCACCACCAGTCCTGCCCCCTACGAGCAGTACGTC.

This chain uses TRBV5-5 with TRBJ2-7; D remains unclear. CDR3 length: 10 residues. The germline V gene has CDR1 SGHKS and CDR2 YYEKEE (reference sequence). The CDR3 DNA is TGTGTGTGTAGTGGCTACGAGCAGTACGTC. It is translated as CVCSGYEQYV.

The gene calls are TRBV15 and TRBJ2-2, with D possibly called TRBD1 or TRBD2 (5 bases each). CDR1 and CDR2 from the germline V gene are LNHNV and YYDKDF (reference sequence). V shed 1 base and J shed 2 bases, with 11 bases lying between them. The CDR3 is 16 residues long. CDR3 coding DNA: TGTGCCACCAGCAGAGGGGGGACGATCAACACCGGGGAGCTGTTTTTT. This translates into CATSRGGTINTGELFF.

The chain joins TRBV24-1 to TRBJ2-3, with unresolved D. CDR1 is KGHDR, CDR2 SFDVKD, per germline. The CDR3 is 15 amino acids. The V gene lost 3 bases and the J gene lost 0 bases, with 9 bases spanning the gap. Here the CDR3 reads CATSDQQASTDTQYF. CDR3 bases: TGTGCCACCAGTGATCAGCAAGCTAGCACAGATACGCAGTATTTT.

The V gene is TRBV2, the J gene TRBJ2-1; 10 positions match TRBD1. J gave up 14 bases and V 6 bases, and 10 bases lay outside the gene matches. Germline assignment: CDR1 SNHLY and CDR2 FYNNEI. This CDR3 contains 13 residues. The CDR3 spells CASRNPTGTGEFF. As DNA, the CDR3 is TGTGCCAGCAGAAATCCCACCGGGACAGGGGAGTTCTTC. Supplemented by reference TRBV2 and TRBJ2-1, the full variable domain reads EPEVTQTPSHQVTQMGQEVILRCVPISNHLYFYWYRQILGQKVEFLVSFYNNEISEKSEIFDDQFSVERPDGSNFTLKIRSTKLEDSAMYFCASRNPTGTGEFFGPGTRLTVL.

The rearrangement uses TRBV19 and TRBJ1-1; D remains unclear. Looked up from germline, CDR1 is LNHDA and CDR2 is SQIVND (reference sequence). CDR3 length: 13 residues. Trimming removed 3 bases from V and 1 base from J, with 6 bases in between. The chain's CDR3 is CASSILRNTEAFF. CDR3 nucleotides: TGTGCCAGTAGTATTCTACGGAACACTGAAGCTTTCTTT.

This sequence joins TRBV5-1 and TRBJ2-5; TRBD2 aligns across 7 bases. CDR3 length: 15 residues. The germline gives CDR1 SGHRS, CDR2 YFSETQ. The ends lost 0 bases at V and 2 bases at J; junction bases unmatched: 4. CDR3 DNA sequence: TGCGCCAGCAGCTTGGAGCGGGGTACTCAAGAGACCCAGTACTTC. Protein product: CASSLERGTQETQYF.

CDR3 sequence (DNA): TGTGCCAGTAGTTCTGGACGCAGCTCCTATAATTCACCCCTCCACTTT. Translation: CASSSGRSSYNSPLHF. The V and J genes are TRBV19 and TRBJ1-6; D call uncertain. The CDR3 is 16 amino acids. The germline V gene encodes CDR1 LNHDA and CDR2 SQIVND (reference sequence). Trimming took 5 bases from V and 0 from J, leaving 11 bases between them.

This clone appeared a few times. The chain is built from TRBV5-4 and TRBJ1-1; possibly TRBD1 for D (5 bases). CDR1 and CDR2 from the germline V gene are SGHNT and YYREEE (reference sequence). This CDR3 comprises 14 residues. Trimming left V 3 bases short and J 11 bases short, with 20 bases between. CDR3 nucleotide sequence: TGTGCCAGCAGCTCGCCTCGGGGCATGAATCGGGCTTTCTTT. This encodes CASSSPRGMNRAFF.